Each of the 4 T cell receptor beta chains below was sequenced from the same sample in a study of blood T cell repertoires in COVID-19. This table comes from immunoSEQ multiplex PCR, and its TCRdb copy is limited to in-frame clones, with some not included. The sample holds about 330,000 clones, 87% seen once. Sequencing was performed on PBMCs or T cells enriched from blood (not recorded which). These receptors came from a woman under 40 who had recovered from COVID-19.

The chain has TRBV21-1 and TRBJ2-1; the table's D gene call, TRBD2, was not cross checked with the DNA. TRBV21-1 is listed as a pseudogene. The length of the CDR3 is 16 residues. The CDR3 nucleotides read TGTGCCAGCACACAACCGAGCGGGGGTTTAAACAATGAGCAGTTCTTC. Translation gives CASTQPSGGLNNEQFF.

This clone has a handful of counts. V gene TRBV6-5 combines with J gene TRBJ2-2, with a weak D call TRBD2 (5 bases). CDR3 length: 16 amino acids. Trimming took 4 bases from V and 4 from J, leaving 16 bases between them. Germline V lookup: CDR1 MNHEY, CDR2 SVGAGI. This CDR3 reads CASSLGVGLSTGELFF. CDR3 nucleotides: TGTGCCAGCAGTTTGGGAGTAGGGCTAAGCACCGGGGAGCTGTTTTTT.

The genes are TRBV7-9 and TRBJ2-3, with D tentatively TRBD1 (5 bases). CDR1 and CDR2 from the germline V gene are SEHNR and FQNEAQ (reference sequence). This CDR3 comprises 15 residues. Between the trimmed V and J ends, which lost 3 bases and 0 bases, there was a span of 10 bases. CDR3 nucleotides: TGTGCCAGCAGCTTTGATGGGGCTAGCACAGATACGCAGTATTTT. This gives the protein CASSFDGASTDTQYF.

The rearrangement uses TRBV5-6 and TRBJ2-2, with D possibly TRBD2 on 5 matching bases. Trimming removed 1 base from V and 6 bases from J, with 10 bases in between. Germline CDR1 and CDR2: SGHDT and YYEEEE. There are 14 residues in the CDR3. This CDR3 is CASSLNGMAGELFF. The CDR3 coding sequence is TGTGCCAGCAGCTTGAACGGGATGGCCGGGGAGCTGTTTTTT.